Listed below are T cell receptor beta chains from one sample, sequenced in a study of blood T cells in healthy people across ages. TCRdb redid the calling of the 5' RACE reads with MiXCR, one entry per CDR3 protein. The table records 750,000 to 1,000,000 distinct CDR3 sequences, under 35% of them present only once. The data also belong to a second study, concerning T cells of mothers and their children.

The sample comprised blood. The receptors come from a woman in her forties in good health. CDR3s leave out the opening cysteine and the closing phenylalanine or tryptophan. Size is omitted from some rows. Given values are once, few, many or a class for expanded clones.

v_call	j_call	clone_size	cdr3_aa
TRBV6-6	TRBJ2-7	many	ASSSKGEQY
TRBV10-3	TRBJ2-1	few	AIRPDRYNEQF
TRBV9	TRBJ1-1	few	ASSVDQARSGTEAF
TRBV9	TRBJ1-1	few	ASSPTFGVRTEAF
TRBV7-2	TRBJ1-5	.	ASSSYRGRYQPQH
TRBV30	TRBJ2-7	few	AWSVLRGGKTSGGPSYEQY
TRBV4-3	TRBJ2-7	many	ASSPSWGAQTYEQY
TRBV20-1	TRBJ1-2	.	SARRPGQGRYGYT
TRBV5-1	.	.	ASSLGLAGGPAYEQY
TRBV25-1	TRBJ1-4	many	ASSDTGFPNEKLF